The TCR beta chain under discussion was sequenced for a study of shared clonotypes between healthy human individuals. As for the study in general: Aged 18 to 49, the donors were a couple of women and a few men. Overall study findings and caveats: Compared with clonotypes that all four donors shared, non-shared clonotypes had lower generation probabilities.

With regard to this clone: The antigen is undetermined.

CDR1 and CDR2 from the germline V gene are MNHEY and SMNVEV (reference sequence). The CDR3 is 14 residues long. V was cut by 5 bases and J by 7 bases, with 15 bases left in between. TCRdb keeps only in-frame clones here, not all; method: immunoSEQ multiplex PCR. The sample has a few million clones; around nine tenths are singletons. Caucasian adults living in Nashville, Tennessee, provided all samples. The rearrangement joins TRBV27 to TRBJ1-5; no reliable D call. Material for sequencing was naive CD4+ T cells sorted from blood. Subset denoted: CD45RA+ positively selected. The TCR sequence derives from a man younger than 35 in good health. CDR3 loop: CASSTKGGGQPQHF. CDR3 nucleotides: TGTGCCAGCAGTACCAAGGGTGGAGGGCAGCCCCAGCATTTT.